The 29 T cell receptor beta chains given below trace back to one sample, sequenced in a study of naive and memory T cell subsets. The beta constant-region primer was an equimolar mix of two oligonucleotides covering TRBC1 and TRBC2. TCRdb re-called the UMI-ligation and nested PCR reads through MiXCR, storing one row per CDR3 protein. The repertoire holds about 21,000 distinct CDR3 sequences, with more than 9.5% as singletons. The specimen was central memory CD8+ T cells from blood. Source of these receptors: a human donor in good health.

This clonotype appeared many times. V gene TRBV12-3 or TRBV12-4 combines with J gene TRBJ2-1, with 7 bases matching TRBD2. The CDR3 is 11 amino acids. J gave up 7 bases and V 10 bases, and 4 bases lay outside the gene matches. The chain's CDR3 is CATGGGNEQFF. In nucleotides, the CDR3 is TGTGCCACCGGCGGGGGTAATGAGCAGTTCTTC.

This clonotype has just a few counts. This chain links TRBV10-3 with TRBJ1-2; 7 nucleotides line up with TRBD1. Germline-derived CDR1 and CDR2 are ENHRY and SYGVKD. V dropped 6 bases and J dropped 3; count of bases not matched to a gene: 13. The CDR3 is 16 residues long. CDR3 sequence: CAIRTSQGREYYGYTF. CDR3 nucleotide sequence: TGTGCCATCAGGACGTCACAGGGGAGAGAATACTATGGCTACACCTTC.

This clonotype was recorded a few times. The CDR3 loop reads CASSWGVKGNEQFF. The CDR3 DNA reads TGTGCCAGCAGCTGGGGGGTTAAGGGCAATGAGCAGTTCTTC. The chain couples TRBV11-2 to TRBJ2-1, with D possibly TRBD2 on 6 matching bases. Between the trimmed V and J ends, which lost 4 bases and 6 bases, there was a span of 13 bases. CDR3 length: 14 residues. Germline CDR1 and CDR2: SGHAT and FQNNGV.

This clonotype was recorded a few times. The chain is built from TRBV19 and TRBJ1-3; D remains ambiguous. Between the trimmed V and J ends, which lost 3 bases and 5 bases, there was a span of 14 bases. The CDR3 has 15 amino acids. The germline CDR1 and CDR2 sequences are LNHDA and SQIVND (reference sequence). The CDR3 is CASSMMTTIRNTIYF. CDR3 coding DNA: TGTGCCAGTAGTATGATGACTACCATCAGAAACACCATATATTTT. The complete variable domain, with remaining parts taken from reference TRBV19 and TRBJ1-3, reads DGGITQSPKYLFRKEGQNVTLSCEQNLNHDAMYWYRQDPGQGLRLIYYSQIVNDFQKGDIAEGYSVSREKKESFPLTVTSAQKNPTAFYLCASSMMTTIRNTIYFGEGSWLTVV.

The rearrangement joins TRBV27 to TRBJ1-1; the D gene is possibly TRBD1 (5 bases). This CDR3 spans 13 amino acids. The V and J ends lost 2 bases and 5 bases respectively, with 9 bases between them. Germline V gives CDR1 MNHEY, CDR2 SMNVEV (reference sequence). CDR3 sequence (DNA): TGTGCCAGCAGTTTAATGGGGGTGACTGAAGCTTTCTTT. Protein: CASSLMGVTEAFF.

CDR3 region: CASSPGGGLAGAKQFF. The CDR3 DNA reads as TGTGCCAGCAGCCCCGGGGGGGGACTAGCGGGAGCTAAGCAGTTCTTC. The chain links TRBV9 to TRBJ2-1, with 14 bases identical to TRBD2. Germline trimming cut 4 bases from V and 11 bases from J; bases unmatched to any gene: 11. The CDR3 runs 16 residues. CDR1 and CDR2 (germline): SGDLS, YYNGEE.

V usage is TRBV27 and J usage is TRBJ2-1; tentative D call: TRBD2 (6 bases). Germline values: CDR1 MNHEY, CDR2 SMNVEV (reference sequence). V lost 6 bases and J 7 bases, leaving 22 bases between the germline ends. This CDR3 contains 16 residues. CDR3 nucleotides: TGTGCCAGCAGCAGGACGAGCACCGGGAGTTTGAATGAGCAGTTCTTC. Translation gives CASSRTSTGSLNEQFF.

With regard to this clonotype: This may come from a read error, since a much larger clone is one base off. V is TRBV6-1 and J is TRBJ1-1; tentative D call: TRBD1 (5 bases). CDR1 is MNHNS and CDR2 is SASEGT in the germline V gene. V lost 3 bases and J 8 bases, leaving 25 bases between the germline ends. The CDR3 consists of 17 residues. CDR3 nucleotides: TGTGCCAGCAGTGATGGATGGGGCTGTGGTGGAGAAGAGGAAGCTTTCTTT. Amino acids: CASSDGWGCGGEEEAFF.

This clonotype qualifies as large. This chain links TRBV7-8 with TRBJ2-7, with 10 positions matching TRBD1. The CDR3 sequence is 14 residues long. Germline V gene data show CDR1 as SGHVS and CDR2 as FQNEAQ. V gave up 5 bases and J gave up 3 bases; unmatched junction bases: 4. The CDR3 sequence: CASSVGQGSYEQYF. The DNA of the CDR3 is TGTGCCAGCAGCGTGGGACAGGGGAGCTACGAGCAGTACTTC.

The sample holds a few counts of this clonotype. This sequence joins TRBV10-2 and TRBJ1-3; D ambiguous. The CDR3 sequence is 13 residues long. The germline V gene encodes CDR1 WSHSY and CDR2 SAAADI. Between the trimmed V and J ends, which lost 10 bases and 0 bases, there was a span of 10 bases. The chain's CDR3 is CATQRDSGNTIYF. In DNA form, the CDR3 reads TGCGCCACCCAGCGCGACTCTGGAAACACCATATATTTT.

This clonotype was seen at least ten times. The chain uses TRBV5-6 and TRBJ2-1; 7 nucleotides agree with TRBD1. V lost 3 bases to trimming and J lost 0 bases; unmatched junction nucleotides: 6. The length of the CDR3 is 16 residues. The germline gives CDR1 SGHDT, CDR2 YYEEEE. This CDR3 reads CASSWGRGSSYNEQFF. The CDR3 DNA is TGTGCCAGCAGCTGGGGCAGGGGGAGCTCCTACAATGAGCAGTTCTTC.

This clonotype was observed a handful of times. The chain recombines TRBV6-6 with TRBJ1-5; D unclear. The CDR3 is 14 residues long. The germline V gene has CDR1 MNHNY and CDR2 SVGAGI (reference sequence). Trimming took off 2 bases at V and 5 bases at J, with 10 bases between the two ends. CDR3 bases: TGTGCCAGCAGTTACCCTTCCTTCGATCAGCCCCAGCATTTT. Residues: CASSYPSFDQPQHF.

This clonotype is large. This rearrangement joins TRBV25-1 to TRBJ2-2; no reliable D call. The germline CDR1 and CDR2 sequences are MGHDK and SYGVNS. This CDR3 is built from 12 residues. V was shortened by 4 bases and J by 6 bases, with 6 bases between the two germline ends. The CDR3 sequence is CASSVAPGELFF. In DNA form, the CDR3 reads TGTGCCAGCAGTGTCGCGCCCGGGGAGCTGTTTTTT.

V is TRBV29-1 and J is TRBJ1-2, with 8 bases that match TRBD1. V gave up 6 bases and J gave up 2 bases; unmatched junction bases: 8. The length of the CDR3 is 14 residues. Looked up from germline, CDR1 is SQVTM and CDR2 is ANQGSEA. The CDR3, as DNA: TGCAGCGTCCCTATACAGGGGGGGAACTATGGCTACACCTTC. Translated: CSVPIQGGNYGYTF.

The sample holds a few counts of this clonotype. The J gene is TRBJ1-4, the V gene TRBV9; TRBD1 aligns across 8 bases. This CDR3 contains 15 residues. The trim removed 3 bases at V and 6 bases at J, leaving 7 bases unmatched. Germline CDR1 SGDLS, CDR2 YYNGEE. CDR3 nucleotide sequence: TGTGCCAGCAGCGCAGGACAGGGAGGATATGAAAAACTGTTTTTT. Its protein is CASSAGQGGYEKLFF.

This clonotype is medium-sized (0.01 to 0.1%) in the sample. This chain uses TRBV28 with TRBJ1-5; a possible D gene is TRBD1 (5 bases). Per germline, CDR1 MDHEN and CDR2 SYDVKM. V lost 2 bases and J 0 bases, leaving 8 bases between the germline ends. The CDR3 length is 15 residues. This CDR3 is CASSLGALSNQPQHF. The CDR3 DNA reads TGTGCCAGCAGTTTAGGGGCTCTTAGCAATCAGCCCCAGCATTTT.

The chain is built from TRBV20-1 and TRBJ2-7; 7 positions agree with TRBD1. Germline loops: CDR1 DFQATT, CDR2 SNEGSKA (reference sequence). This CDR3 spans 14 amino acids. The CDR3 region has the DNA TGCAGCGCAGGGGGTAGGGGACAACTCTACGAGCAGTACTTC. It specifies CSAGGRGQLYEQYF.

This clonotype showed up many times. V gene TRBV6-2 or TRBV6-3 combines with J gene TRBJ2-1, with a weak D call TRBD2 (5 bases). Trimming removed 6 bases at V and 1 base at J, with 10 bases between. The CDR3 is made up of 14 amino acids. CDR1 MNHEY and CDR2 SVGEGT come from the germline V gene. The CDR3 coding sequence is TGTGCCAGCAGCTTGGACTCTTCCTACAATGAGCAGTTCTTC. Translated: CASSLDSSYNEQFF.

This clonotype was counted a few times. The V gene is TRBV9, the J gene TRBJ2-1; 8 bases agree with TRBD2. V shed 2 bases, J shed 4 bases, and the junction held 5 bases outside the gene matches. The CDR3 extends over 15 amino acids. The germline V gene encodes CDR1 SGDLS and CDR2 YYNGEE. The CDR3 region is CASSVGSGNYNEQFF. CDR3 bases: TGTGCCAGCAGCGTCGGTAGCGGGAATTACAATGAGCAGTTCTTC.

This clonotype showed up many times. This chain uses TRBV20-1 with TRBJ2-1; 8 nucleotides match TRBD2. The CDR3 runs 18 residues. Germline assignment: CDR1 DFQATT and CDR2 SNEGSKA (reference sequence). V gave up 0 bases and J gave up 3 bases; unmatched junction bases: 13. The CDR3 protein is CSARDFRTGLGVYNEQFF. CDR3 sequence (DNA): TGCAGTGCTAGAGATTTTAGGACGGGACTAGGGGTCTACAATGAGCAGTTCTTC.

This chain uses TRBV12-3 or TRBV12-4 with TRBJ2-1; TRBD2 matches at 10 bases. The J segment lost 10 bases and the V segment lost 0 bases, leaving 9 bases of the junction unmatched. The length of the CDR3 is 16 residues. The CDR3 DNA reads TGTGCCAGCAGTTTAGCATTCGGTCTAGCGGGAGTAGAGCAGTTCTTC. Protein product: CASSLAFGLAGVEQFF.

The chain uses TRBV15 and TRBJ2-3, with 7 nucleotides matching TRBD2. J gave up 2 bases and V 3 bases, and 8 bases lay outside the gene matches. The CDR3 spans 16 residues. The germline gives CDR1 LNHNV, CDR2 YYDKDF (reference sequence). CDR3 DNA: TGTGCCACCAGCAGCGGGCTAGCGGCCAACACAGATACGCAGTATTTT. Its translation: CATSSGLAANTDTQYF.

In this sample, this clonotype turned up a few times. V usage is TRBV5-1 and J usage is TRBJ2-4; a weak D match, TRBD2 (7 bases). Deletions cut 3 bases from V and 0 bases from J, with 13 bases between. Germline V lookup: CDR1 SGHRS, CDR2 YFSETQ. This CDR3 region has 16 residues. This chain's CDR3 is CASSSGRGAAKNIQYF. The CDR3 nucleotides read TGCGCCAGCAGCTCTGGACGGGGGGCAGCCAAAAACATTCAGTACTTC.

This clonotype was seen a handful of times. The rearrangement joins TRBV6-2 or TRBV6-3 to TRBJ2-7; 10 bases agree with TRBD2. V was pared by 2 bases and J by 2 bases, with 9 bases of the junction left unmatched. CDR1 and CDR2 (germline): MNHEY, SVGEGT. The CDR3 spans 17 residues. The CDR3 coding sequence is TGTGCCAGCAGTTACGACGCCACTAGCGGGATTGCCTACGAGCAGTACTTC. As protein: CASSYDATSGIAYEQYF.

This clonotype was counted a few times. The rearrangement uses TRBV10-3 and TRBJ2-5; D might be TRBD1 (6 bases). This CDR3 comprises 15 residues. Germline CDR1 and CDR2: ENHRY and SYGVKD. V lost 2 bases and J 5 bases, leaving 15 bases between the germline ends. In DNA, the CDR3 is TGTGCCATCAGTGAGAGGGCCGACAGGACGGAGACCCAGTACTTC. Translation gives CAISERADRTETQYF.

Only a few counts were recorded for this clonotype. This CDR3 is CASRHRGQGETQYF. CDR3 in DNA: TGTGCCAGCAGACACAGGGGTCAGGGGGAGACCCAGTACTTC. V is TRBV6-6 and J is TRBJ2-5, with 7 bases aligning to TRBD1. Germline V gene data show CDR1 as MNHNY and CDR2 as SVGAGI (reference sequence). Germline trimming cut 6 bases from V and 5 bases from J; bases unmatched to any gene: 9. The CDR3 contains 14 residues.

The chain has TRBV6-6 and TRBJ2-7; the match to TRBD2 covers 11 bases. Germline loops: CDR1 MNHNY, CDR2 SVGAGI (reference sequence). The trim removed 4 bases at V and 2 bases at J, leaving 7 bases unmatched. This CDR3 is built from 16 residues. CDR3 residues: CASSLLAGGPPYEQYF. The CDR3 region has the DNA TGTGCCAGCAGTTTGTTAGCGGGAGGGCCCCCCTACGAGCAGTACTTC.

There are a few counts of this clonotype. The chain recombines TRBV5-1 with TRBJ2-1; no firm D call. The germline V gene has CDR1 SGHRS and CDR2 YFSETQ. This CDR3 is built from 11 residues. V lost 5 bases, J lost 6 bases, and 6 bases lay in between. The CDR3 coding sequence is TGCGCCAGCAGGTTGTCCAATGAGCAGTTCTTC. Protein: CASRLSNEQFF.

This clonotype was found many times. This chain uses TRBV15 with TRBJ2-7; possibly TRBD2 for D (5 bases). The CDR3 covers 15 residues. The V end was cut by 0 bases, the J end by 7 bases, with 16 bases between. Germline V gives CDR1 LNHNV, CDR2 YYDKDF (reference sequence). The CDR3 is CATSRDSGGRPEQYF. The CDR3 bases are TGTGCCACCAGCAGAGATTCAGGAGGCAGACCGGAGCAGTACTTC.